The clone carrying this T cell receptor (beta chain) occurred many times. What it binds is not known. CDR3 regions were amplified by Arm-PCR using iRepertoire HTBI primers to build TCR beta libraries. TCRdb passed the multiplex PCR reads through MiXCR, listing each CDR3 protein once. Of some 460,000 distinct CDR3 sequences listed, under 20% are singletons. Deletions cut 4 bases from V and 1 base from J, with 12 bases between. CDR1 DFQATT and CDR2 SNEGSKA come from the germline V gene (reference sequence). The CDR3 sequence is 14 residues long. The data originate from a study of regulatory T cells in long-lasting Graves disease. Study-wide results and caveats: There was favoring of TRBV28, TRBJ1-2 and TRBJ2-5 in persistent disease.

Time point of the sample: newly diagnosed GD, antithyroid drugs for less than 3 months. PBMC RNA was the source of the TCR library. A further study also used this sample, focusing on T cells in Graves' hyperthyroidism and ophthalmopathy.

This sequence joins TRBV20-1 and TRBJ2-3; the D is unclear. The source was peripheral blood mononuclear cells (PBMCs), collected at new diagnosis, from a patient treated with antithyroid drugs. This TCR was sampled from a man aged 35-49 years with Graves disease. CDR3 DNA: TGCAGTGCTAACGCCCCCTGGGGCACAGATACGCAGTATTTT. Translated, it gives CSANAPWGTDTQYF.